A selection of T cell receptor beta chains follows, all from one sample in a study of blood T cell repertoires in COVID-19. Data came from immunoSEQ multiplex PCR; TCRdb stores just in-frame clones and leaves some out. The sample lists 30,000 to 35,000 clones; roughly four fifths were seen once. The material sequenced was peripheral blood. Source of these receptors: a man aged 45-65 years with acute or convalescent COVID-19. Both conserved end residues are part of each CDR3. Fields, in order: D gene, clone size, V gene, J gene, CDR3 protein, CDR3 DNA. D genes are given only for firm matches. Clone size is shown for a subset of rows, as once, few, many or a class of expanded clone.

D gene: -; clone size: -; V gene: TRBV30; J gene: TRBJ1-5; CDR3 protein: CAWTLLTGIYSNQPQHF; CDR3 DNA: TGTGCCTGGACCCTCCTGACAGGAATTTATAGCAATCAGCCCCAGCATTTT
D gene: TRBD2; clone size: -; V gene: TRBV5-4; J gene: TRBJ2-2; CDR3 protein: CASSLGGGSNTGELFF; CDR3 DNA: TGTGCCAGCAGCTTGGGCGGGGGGTCGAACACCGGGGAGCTGTTTTTT
D gene: TRBD1; clone size: -; V gene: TRBV5-8; J gene: TRBJ1-6; CDR3 protein: CASSIGQENSPLHF; CDR3 DNA: TGTGCCAGCAGCATTGGACAGGAAAATTCACCCCTCCACTTT
D gene: TRBD1; clone size: -; V gene: TRBV11-2; J gene: TRBJ2-7; CDR3 protein: CASSASGTAEYEQYF; CDR3 DNA: TGTGCCAGCAGCGCTTCCGGGACAGCCGAATACGAGCAGTACTTC
D gene: TRBD1; clone size: -; V gene: TRBV29-1; J gene: TRBJ1-4; CDR3 protein: CSGQGTETTNEKLFF; CDR3 DNA: TGCAGCGGGCAGGGGACAGAGACAACTAATGAAAAACTGTTTTTT
D gene: TRBD1; clone size: -; V gene: TRBV5-6; J gene: TRBJ1-4; CDR3 protein: CASSPGQGLTNEKLFF; CDR3 DNA: TGTGCCAGCAGTCCGGGACAGGGGTTAACTAATGAAAAACTGTTTTTT
D gene: -; clone size: -; V gene: TRBV5-1; J gene: TRBJ2-2; CDR3 protein: CASSLKDPRITGELFF; CDR3 DNA: TGCGCCAGCAGCTTAAAAGACCCGAGGATCACCGGGGAGCTGTTTTTT
D gene: -; clone size: -; V gene: TRBV5-6; J gene: TRBJ1-2; CDR3 protein: CASSHGQSNYGYTF; CDR3 DNA: TGTGCCAGCAGCCATGGACAGTCTAACTATGGCTACACCTTC
D gene: -; clone size: -; V gene: TRBV21-1; J gene: TRBJ2-5; CDR3 protein: CASSKRQMGFDRVETQYF; CDR3 DNA: TGTGCCAGCAGCAAACGACAAATGGGGTTCGACAGGGTGGAGACCCAGTACTTC
D gene: TRBD1; clone size: -; V gene: TRBV6-5; J gene: TRBJ1-5; CDR3 protein: CASTPNPGGATAQHF; CDR3 DNA: TGTGCCAGCACCCCAAACCCAGGGGGCGCGACGGCCCAGCATTTT
D gene: TRBD1; clone size: -; V gene: TRBV19; J gene: TRBJ1-2; CDR3 protein: CASSIIGTGDRIVGYTF; CDR3 DNA: TGTGCCAGTAGTATTATTGGGACAGGGGACCGAATTGTTGGCTACACCTTC
D gene: -; clone size: -; V gene: TRBV2; J gene: TRBJ2-5; CDR3 protein: CASSEALGGLAETQYF; CDR3 DNA: TGTGCCAGCAGTGAAGCGCTCGGGGGATTAGCAGAGACCCAGTACTTC
D gene: TRBD2; clone size: -; V gene: TRBV6-5; J gene: TRBJ2-1; CDR3 protein: CASSYRTSGSIGEQFF; CDR3 DNA: TGTGCCAGCAGTTACCGAACTAGCGGGAGTATCGGTGAGCAGTTCTTC
D gene: TRBD2; clone size: -; V gene: TRBV6-1; J gene: TRBJ2-1; CDR3 protein: CASSEGRKSGLALSEQFF; CDR3 DNA: TGTGCCAGCAGTGAAGGACGGAAATCGGGACTAGCGTTGAGTGAGCAGTTCTTC
D gene: -; clone size: once; V gene: TRBV11-1; J gene: TRBJ2-2; CDR3 protein: CASSLVKRANTGELFF; CDR3 DNA: TGTGCCAGCAGCTTAGTGAAGCGGGCGAACACCGGGGAGCTGTTTTTT
D gene: TRBD1; clone size: -; V gene: TRBV18; J gene: TRBJ1-4; CDR3 protein: CASSGARGHEKLFF; CDR3 DNA: TGTGCCAGCTCAGGGGCCAGGGGGCATGAAAAACTGTTTTTT
D gene: TRBD1; clone size: -; V gene: TRBV28; J gene: TRBJ2-7; CDR3 protein: CASSISGTGRSYEQYF; CDR3 DNA: TGTGCCAGCAGTATCTCCGGGACAGGAAGATCCTACGAGCAGTACTTC
D gene: TRBD1; clone size: -; V gene: TRBV24-1; J gene: TRBJ2-2; CDR3 protein: CATSGTGRTGELFF; CDR3 DNA: TGTGCCACCAGTGGGACAGGGAGGACCGGGGAGCTGTTTTTT